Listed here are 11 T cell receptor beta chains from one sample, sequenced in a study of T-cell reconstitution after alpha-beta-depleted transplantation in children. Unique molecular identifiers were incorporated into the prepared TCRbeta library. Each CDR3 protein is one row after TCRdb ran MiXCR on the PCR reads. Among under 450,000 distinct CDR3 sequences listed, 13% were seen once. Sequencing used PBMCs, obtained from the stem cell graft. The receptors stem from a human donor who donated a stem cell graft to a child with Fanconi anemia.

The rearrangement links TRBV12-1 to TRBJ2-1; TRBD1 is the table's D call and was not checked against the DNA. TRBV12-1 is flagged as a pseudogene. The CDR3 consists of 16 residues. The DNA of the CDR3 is TGTGCCAGCAGCTTTGCCGGGGACAAGTCACCCAATGAGCAGTTCTTC. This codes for CASSFAGDKSPNEQFF.

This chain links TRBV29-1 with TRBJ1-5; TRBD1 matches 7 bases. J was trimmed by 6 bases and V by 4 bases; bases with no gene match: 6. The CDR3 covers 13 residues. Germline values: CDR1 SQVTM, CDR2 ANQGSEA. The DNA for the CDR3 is TGCAGCGTTGGACAGGGACTAGGTCAGCCCCAGCATTTT. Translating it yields CSVGQGLGQPQHF.

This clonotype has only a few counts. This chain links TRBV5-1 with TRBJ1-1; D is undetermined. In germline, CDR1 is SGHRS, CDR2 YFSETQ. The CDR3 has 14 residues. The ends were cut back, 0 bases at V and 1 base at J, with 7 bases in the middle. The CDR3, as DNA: TGCGCCAGCAGCTTGGAGTCAGCGAACACTGAAGCTTTCTTT. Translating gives CASSLESANTEAFF.

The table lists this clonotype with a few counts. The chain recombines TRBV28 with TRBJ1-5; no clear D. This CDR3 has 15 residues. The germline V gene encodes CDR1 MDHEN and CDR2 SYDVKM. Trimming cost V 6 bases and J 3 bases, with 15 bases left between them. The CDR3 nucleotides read TGTGCCAGCAGCGTCTTGTGGGAGATCAATCAGCCCCAGCATTTT. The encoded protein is CASSVLWEINQPQHF.

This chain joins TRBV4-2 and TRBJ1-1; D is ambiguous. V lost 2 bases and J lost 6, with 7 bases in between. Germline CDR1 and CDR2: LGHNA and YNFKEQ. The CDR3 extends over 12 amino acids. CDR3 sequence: CASSQRWPEAFF. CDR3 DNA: TGTGCCAGCAGCCAACGGTGGCCTGAAGCTTTCTTT.

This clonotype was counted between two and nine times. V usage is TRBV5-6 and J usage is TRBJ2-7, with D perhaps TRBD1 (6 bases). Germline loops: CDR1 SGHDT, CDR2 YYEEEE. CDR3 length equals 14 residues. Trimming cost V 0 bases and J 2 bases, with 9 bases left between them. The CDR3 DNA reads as TGTGCCAGCAGCTTGGGACAGGCCGCCTACGAGCAGTACGTC. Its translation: CASSLGQAAYEQYV.

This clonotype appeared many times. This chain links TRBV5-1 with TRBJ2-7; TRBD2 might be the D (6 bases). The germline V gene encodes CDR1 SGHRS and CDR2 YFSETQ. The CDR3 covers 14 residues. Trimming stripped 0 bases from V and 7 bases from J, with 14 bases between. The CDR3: CASSLGGVIGEQYF. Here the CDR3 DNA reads TGCGCCAGCAGCTTGGGGGGGGTCATAGGGGAGCAGTACTTC.

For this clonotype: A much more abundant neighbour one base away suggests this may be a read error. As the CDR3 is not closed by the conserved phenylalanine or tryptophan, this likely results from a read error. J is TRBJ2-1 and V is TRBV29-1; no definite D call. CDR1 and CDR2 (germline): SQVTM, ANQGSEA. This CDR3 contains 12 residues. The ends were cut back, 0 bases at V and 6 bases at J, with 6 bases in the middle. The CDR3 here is CSVEDRGNEQFY. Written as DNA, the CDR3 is TGCAGCGTTGAAGATCGAGGCAATGAGCAGTTCTAC.

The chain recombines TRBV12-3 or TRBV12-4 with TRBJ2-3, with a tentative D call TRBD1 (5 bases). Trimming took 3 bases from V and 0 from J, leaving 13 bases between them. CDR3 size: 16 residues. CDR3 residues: CASSLQGSPSTDTQYF. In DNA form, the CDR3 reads TGTGCCAGCAGTTTGCAGGGTAGTCCTAGCACAGATACGCAGTATTTT.

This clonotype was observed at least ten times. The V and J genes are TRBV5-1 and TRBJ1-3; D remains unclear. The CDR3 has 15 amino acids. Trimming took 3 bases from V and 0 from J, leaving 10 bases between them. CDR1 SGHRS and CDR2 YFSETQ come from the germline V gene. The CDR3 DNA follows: TGCGCCAGCAGCTCTGGGTCTTACTCTGGAAACACCATATATTTT. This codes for CASSSGSYSGNTIYF.

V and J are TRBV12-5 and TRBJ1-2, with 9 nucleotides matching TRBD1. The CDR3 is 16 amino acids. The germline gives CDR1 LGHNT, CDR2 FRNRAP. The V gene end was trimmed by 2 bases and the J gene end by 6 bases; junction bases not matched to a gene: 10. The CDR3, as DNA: TGTGCTAGTGGTTTGCCATACCGGGGACAGGGTAATGGCTACACCTTC. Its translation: CASGLPYRGQGNGYTF.